This T cell receptor (beta chain) was profiled in a study of naive and memory T cell subsets. Study-wide findings and caveats: TCR counts from RNA may reflect activation-linked expression changes. Especially in CD8 cells, naive repertoires contained a few larger clonotypes, possibly CD45RA-re-expressing memory cells.

The V gene's germline CDR1 is SQVTM and CDR2 ANQGSEA. The CDR3 is made up of 14 amino acids. V was pared by 1 base and J by 3 bases, with 12 bases between. Two oligonucleotides, mixed equimolar, formed the beta constant-region primer covering TRBC1 and TRBC2. The ligated cDNA underwent four PCR rounds using SP2 and nested alpha and beta constant-region primers. TCRdb re-called the UMI-ligation and nested PCR reads through MiXCR, storing one row per CDR3 protein. The sample includes 120,000 to 150,000 distinct CDR3 sequences, about 20% seen only once; the top ten take more than 0.6%. Alpha and beta libraries were amplified separately from the second PCR onward. With regard to this clonotype: Its antigen is unidentified. A much larger clone lies a single base off, so this may be a read error.

Sequencing was carried out using naive CD8+ T cells from blood. The V call is TRBV29-1, the J call TRBJ1-1, with a possible D match to TRBD1 (5 bases). The clonotype originates from a human donor in good health. Here the CDR3 DNA reads TGCAGCGTTGAAGGGGCGATAGGGGACACTGAAGCTTTCTTT. It encodes CSVEGAIGDTEAFF. Full variable domain (missing parts from reference TRBV29-1 and TRBJ1-1): SAVISQKPSRDICQRGTSLTIQCQVDSQVTMMFWYRQQPGQSLTLIATANQGSEATYESGFVIDKFPISRPNLTFSTLTVSNMSPEDSSIYLCSVEGAIGDTEAFFGQGTRLTVV.